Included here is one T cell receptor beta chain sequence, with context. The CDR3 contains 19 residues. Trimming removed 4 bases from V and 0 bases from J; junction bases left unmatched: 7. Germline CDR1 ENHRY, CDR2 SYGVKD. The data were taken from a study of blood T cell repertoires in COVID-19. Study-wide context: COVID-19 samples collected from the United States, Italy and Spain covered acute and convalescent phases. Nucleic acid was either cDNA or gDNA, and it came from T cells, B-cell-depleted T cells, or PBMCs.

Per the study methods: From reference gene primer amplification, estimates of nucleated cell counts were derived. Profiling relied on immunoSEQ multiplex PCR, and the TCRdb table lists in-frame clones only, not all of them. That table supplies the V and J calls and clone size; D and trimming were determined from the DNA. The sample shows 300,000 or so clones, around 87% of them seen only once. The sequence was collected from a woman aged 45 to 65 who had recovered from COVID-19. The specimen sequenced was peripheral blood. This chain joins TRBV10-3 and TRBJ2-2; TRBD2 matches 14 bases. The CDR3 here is CAISGIGTSGGPNTGELFF. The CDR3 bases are TGTGCCATCAGTGGGATCGGGACTAGCGGGGGCCCGAACACCGGGGAGCTGTTTTTT.